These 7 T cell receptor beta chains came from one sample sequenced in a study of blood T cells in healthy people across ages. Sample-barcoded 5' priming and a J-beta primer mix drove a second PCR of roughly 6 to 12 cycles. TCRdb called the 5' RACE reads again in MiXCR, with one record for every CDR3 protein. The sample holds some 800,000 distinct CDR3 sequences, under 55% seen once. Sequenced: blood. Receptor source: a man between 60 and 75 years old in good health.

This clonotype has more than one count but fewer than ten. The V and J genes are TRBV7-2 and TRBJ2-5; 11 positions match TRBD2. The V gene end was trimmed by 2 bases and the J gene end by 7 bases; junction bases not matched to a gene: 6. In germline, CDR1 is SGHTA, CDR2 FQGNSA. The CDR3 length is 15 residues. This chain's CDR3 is CASSLSGSGGVTQYF. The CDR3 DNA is TGTGCCAGCAGCTTATCGGGTAGCGGGGGGGTGACCCAGTACTTC.

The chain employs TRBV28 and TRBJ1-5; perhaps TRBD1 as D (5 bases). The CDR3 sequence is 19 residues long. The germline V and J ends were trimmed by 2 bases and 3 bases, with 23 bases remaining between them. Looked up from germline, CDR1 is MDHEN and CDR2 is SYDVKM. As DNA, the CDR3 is TGTGCCAGCAGTTTAGTTGCTGGGGGTGGGGGACTGTACAATCAGCCCCAGCATTTT. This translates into CASSLVAGGGGLYNQPQHF.

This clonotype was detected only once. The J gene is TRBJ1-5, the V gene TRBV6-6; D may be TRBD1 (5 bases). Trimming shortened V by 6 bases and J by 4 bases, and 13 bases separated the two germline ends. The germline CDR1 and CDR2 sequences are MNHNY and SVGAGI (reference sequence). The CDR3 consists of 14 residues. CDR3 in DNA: TGTGCCAGCAGCGCCGGGACCTTGAATCAGCCCCAGCATTTT. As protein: CASSAGTLNQPQHF.

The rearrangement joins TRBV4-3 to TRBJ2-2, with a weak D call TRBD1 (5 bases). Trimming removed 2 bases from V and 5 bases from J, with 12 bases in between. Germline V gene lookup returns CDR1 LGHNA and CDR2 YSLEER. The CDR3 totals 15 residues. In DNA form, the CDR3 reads TGCGCCAGCAGCCAAAGCTTTGGACAAACCGGGGAGCTGTTTTTT. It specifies CASSQSFGQTGELFF.

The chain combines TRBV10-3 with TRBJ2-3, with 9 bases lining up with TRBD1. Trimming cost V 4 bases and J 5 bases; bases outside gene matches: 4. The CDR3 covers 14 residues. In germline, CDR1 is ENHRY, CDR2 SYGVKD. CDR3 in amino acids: CAISGDRAVDTQYF. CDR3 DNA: TGTGCCATCAGTGGGGACAGGGCGGTAGATACGCAGTATTTT.

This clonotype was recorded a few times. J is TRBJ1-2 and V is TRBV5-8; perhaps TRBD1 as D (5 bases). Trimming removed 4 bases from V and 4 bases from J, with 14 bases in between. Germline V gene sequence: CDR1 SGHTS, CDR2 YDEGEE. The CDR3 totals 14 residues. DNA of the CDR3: TGTGCCAGCAGCCAAGTGGACGGGACCTATGGCTACACCTTC. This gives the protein CASSQVDGTYGYTF.

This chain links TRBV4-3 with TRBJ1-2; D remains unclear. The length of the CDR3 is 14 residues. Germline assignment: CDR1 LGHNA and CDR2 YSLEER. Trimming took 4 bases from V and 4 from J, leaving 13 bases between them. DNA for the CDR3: TGCGCCAGCAGCCTCGATCCAGCGCTCTATGGCTACACCTTC. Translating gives CASSLDPALYGYTF.